These T cell receptor beta chains were read from a single sample in a study of OX40 agonist ivuxolimab in advanced cancers. Sequenced by immunoSEQ multiplex PCR; TCRdb stores in-frame clones only, minus some. The table includes around 80,000 clones, about 88% detected once. The sample here was CD4+ or CD8+ T cells sorted from blood, taken in a trial of the OX40 agonist ivuxolimab. Receptor source: an adult with an advanced solid tumor such as melanoma, head and neck, liver or kidney cancer. CDR3s include the opening cysteine and the closing phenylalanine or tryptophan. D genes are given only for firm matches. Clone size is given for some rows only: seen once, a few or many times, or a class if the clone is expanded.

>NA|TRBJ1-4|TRBV10-2|NA
TGCGCCAGCAGTGGGGGGCCGGAGCGCAGGAGGGAAAAACTGTTTTTT
CASSGGPERRREKLFF
>TRBD2|TRBJ2-3|TRBV7-9|once
TGTGCCAGCAGCCAGTCGGGGGGGTACACAGATACGCAGTATTTT
CASSQSGGYTDTQYF
>NA|TRBJ2-5|TRBV30|NA
TGTGCCTGGAATCTTAGCGGAGAGACCCAGTACTTC
CAWNLSGETQYF
>NA|TRBJ1-1|TRBV5-4|NA
TGTGCCAGCAGCTTATTGGGTAGTGGAGGGAACGCTGAAGCTTTCTTT
CASSLLGSGGNAEAFF
>TRBD2|TRBJ2-1|TRBV10-3|NA
TGTGCCATCAAATCATCACTAGCGGGAGATCACAATGAGCAGTTCTTC
CAIKSSLAGDHNEQFF
>NA|TRBJ2-7|TRBV5-4|NA
TGTGCCAGCAGCTCGTATATATCCTCCTACGAGCAGTACTTC
CASSSYISSYEQYF
>NA|TRBJ2-4|TRBV19|once
TGTGCCAGTAGTAATCCCGGGACACACTTTCAGTACTTC
CASSNPGTHFQYF
>NA|TRBJ1-2|TRBV6-5|NA
TGTGCCAGCAGAAACCCCGGGACGGAGAACTATGGCTACACCTTC
CASRNPGTENYGYTF
>NA|TRBJ1-3|TRBV6-1|once
TGTGCCAGCAGTGAAAGGAGGGCAGGAGGAAACACCATATATTTT
CASSERRAGGNTIYF
>TRBD1|TRBJ1-5|TRBV10-3|NA
TGTGCCATCCACCCCGGGACAGGGGGCAACGGCAATCAGCCCCAGCATTTT
CAIHPGTGGNGNQPQHF
>TRBD1|TRBJ2-5|TRBV5-1|NA
TGCGCCAGCAGCTTGGGCTCGAGGACAGGTGCTTTGGAGACCCAGTACTTC
CASSLGSRTGALETQYF
>NA|TRBJ2-7|TRBV5-6|NA
TGTGCCAGCAGCTCGCTGAGGACCGCCTCCGATGGCGAGCAGTACTTC
CASSSLRTASDGEQYF
>NA|TRBJ1-2|TRBV5-1|NA
TGCGCCAGCAGCTTGGACCGCTATGGCTACACCTTC
CASSLDRYGYTF
>TRBD2|TRBJ2-2|TRBV30|NA
TGTGCCTGGAGTGTACTCGGGGGGACCGGGGAGCTGTTTTTT
CAWSVLGGTGELFF
>TRBD1|TRBJ2-2|TRBV25-1|NA
TGTGCCAGCAGTTCCCCCGGGACAGGGGACACCGGGGAGCTGTTTTTT
CASSSPGTGDTGELFF
>NA|TRBJ2-7|TRBV7-3|NA
TGTGCCAGCAGCTTACCGCGACTGCCCTCAGTCGAGCAGTACTTC
CASSLPRLPSVEQYF
>NA|TRBJ1-4|TRBV7-2|NA
TGTGCCAGCAGCGCCGCGTATGTCCAAGAAAAACTGTTTTTT
CASSAAYVQEKLFF
>NA|TRBJ2-2|TRBV5-1|once
TGCGCCAGCAGTCCAGGGTACGACACCGGGGAGCTGTTTTTT
CASSPGYDTGELFF
>TRBD1|TRBJ1-1|TRBV7-9|NA
TGTGCCAGCAGCTTAGGGGTGCTGACAGGGGCGCGCACTGAAGCTTTCTTT
CASSLGVLTGARTEAFF
>NA|TRBJ1-1|TRBV21-1|NA
TGTGCCAGCAGCTCAAGGGGGCAAGGCACTGAAGCTTTCTTT
CASSSRGQGTEAFF
>TRBD1|TRBJ1-5|TRBV30|once
TGTGCCTGGAGTAAACAGGGGGGCCAGCCCCAGCATTTT
CAWSKQGGQPQHF
>NA|TRBJ2-7|TRBV6-1|NA
TGTGCCAGCAGAGAAGCCGGGACTGGGGGGAACGAGCAGTACTTC
CASREAGTGGNEQYF
>NA|TRBJ1-1|TRBV9|NA
TGTGCCAGCAGCGTAACAGGGAACACTGAAGCTTTCTTT
CASSVTGNTEAFF
>NA|TRBJ1-2|TRBV7-2|few
TGTGCCAGCAGCTTAGAGCCGGGGAACTATGGCTACACCTTC
CASSLEPGNYGYTF
>NA|TRBJ1-1|TRBV19|NA
TGTGCCAGTAGGAGGAACACTGAAGCTTTCTTT
CASRRNTEAFF